This TCR beta chain was documented in a study of shared clonotypes between healthy human individuals. Germline CDR1 and CDR2: MDHEN and SYDVKM. V was pared by 2 bases and J by 3 bases, with 11 bases between. The length of the CDR3 is 14 residues. Produced via immunoSEQ multiplex PCR; TCRdb's table is partial and in-frame only. This table holds about 1.4 million clones, roughly 96% found once. This sequence was found in a man younger than 45 in good health. Sequenced sample: naive CD4+ T cells sorted from blood. Subset here: CD45RA+ positively selected. The chain couples TRBV28 to TRBJ2-7; unclear D gene. CDR3 bases: TGTGCCAGCAGTTTAATAGGAGCAGACTACGAGCAGTACTTC. This gives the protein CASSLIGADYEQYF.